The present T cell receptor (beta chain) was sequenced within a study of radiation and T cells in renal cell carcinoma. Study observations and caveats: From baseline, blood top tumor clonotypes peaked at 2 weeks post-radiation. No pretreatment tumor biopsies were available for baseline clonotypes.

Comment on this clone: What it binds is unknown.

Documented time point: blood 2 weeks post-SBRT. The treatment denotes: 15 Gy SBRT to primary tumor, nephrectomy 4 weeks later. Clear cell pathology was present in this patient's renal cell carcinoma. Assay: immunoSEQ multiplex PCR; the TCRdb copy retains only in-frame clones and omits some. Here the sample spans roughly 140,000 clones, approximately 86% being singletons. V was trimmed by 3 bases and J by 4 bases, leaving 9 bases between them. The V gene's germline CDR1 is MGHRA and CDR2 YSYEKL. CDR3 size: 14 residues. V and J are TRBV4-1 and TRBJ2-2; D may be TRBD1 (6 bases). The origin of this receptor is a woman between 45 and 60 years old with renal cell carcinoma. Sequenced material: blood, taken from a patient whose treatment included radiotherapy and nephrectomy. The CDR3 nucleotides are TGCGCCAGCAGCCAGGGGGCCGGCACCGGGGAGCTGTTTTTT. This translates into CASSQGAGTGELFF.